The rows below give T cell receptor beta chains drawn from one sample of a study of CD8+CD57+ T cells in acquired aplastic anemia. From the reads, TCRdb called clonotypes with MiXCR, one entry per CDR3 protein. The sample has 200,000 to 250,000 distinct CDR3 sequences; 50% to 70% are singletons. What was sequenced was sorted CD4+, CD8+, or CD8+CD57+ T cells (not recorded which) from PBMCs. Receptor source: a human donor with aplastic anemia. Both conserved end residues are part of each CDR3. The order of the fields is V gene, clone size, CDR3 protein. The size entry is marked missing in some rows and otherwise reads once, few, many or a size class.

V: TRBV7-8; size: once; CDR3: CASSEGSTKHF
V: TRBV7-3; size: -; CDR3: CASSFRGRATDTQYF
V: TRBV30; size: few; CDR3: CAWSVSGPADTQYF
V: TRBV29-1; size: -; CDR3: CSVDMGTEAFF
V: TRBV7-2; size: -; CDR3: CASSLTGGDYEQYF
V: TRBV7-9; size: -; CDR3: CASRKGSGETQYF
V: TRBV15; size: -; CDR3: CATSSPQRGTGSNEQFF
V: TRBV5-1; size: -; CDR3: CASSLDTGRSNEQYF
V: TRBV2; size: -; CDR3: CASRPGTGITHEQYF
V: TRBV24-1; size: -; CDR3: CATRGTSLNEQFF
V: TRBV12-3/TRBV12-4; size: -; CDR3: CASRGTGVYGYTF
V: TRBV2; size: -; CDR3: CASSADSGGALVRKLFF
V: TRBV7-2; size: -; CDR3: CASSLSGPAYEQYF
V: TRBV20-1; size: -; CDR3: CSARGGWGSSSYNEQFF
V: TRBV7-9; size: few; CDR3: CASSPAGGRVHEQYF
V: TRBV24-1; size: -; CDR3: CATSGPLGAFF
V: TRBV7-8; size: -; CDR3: CASSLGADPSYEQYF
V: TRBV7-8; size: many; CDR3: CASSSGPLSYNSPLHF
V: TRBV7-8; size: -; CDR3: CASSQIRGASTDTQYF
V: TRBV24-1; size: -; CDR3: CATSDYRGVGANVLTF
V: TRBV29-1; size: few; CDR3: CSVEDVQAQYF
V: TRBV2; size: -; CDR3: CASRPTGEEPQHF
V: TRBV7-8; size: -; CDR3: CASSQGGLGMNTEAFF
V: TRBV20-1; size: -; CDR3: CSASERTYEQYF
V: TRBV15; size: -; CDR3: CATSRQGLGVNQPQHF
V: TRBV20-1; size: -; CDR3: CSARDRHGRTEAFF
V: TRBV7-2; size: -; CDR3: CASSSLAGGREGETQYF
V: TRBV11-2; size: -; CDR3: CASSLGGSGYGYTF
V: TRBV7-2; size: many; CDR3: CASSLGLLSYNEQFF
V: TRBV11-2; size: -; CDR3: CASSAHGTSYEQYF
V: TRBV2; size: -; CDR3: CASTPGGGYNEQFF
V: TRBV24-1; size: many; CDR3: CATEGRGDTEAFF
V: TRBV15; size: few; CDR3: CATSRAGLTGKYEQYF
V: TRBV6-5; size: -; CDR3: CASSYQGTGTYGYTF
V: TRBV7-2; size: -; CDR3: CASSLSHGDYGYTF
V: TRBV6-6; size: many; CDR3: CATRMGTGELFF
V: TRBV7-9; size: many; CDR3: CASSQRTGTEYKARNTIYF
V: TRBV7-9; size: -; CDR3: CASSFRDRRYNSPLHF
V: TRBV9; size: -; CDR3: CASSLGQLFF
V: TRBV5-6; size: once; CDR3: CASSFFRNEQYF
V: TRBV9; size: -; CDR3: CASSVDAGIEQYF